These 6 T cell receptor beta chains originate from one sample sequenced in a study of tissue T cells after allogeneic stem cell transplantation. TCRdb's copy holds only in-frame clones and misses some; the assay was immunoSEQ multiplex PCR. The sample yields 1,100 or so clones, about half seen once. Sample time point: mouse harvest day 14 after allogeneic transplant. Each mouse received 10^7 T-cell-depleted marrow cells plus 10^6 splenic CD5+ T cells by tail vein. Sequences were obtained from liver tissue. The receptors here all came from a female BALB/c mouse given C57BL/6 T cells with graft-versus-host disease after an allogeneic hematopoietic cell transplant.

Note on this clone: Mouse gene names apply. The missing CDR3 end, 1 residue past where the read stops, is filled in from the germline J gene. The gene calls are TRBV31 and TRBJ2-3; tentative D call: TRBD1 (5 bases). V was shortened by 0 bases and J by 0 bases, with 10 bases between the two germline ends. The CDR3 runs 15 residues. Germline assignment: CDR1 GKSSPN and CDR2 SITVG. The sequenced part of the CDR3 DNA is TGTGCCTGGAGTCTCTTGGACAATAGTGCAGAAACGCTGTAT. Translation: CAWSLLDNSAETLY. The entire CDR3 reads CAWSLLDNSAETLYF.

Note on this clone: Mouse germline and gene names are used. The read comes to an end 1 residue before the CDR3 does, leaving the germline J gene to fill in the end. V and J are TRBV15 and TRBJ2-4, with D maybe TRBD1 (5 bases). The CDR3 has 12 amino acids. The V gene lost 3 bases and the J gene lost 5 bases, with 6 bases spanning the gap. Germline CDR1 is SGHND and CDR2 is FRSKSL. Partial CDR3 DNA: TGTGCCAGCAGTTTCGACAGAAACACCTTGTAC. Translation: CASSFDRNTLY. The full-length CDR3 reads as CASSFDRNTLYF.

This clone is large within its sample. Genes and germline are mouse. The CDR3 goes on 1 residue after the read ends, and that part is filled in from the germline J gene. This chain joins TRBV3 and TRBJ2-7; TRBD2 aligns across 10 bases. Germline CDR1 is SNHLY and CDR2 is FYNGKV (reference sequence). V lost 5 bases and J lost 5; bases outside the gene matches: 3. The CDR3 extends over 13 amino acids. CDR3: CASSALGGHEQYF. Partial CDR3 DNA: TGTGCCAGCAGCGCCCTGGGGGGGCATGAACAGTAC. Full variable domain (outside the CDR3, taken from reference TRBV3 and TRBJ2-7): GPKVLQIPSHQIIDMGQMVTLNCDPVSNHLYFYWYKQILGQQMEFLVNFYNGKVMEKSKLFKDQFSVERPDGSYFTLKIQPTALEDSAVYFCASSALGGHEQYFGPGTRLTVL.

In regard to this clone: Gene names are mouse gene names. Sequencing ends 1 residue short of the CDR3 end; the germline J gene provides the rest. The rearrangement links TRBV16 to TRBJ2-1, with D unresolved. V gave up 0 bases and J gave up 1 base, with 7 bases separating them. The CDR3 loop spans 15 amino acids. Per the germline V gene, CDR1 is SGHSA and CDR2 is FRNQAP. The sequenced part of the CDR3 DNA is TGTGCAAGCAGCTTAGAACGGGAGAACTATGCTGAGCAGTTC. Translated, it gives CASSLERENYAEQF. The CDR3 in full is CASSLERENYAEQFF.

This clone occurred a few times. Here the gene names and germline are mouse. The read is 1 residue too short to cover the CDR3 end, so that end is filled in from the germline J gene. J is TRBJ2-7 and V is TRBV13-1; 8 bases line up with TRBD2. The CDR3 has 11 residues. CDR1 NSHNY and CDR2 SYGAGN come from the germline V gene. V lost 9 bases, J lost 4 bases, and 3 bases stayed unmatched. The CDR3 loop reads CAIWTGYEQYF. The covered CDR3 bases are TGTGCCATCTGGACTGGGTATGAACAGTAC.

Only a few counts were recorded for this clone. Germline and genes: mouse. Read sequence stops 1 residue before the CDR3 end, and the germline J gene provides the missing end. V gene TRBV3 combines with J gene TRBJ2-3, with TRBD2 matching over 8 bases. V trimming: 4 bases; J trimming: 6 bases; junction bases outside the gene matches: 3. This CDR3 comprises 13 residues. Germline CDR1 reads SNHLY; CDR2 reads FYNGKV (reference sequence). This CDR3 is CASSSTGVETLYF. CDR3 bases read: TGTGCCAGCAGCTCGACTGGGGTCGAAACGCTGTAT.